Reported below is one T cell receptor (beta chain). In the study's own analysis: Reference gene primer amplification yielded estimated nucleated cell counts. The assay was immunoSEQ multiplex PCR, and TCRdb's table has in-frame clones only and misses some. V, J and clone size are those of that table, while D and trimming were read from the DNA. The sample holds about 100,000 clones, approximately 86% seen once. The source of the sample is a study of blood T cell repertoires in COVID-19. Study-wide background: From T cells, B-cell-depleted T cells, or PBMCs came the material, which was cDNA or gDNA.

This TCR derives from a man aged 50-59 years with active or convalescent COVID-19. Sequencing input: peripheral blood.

The CDR3 coding sequence is TGTGCCAGCAGTTTTGCGGGAGTGGGTGAGCAGTTCTTC. Translating it yields CASSFAGVGEQFF. The genes are TRBV9 and TRBJ2-1; 7 positions match TRBD2. J lost 9 bases, V lost 5 bases, and 8 bases had no gene match. In germline, CDR1 is SGDLS, CDR2 YYNGEE. The CDR3 spans 13 residues.